This T cell receptor beta chain was documented in a study of T cell repertoires in cytomegalovirus infection. Across the study: An indication of both CMV infection and matching HLA type came from public TCR beta signatures. Study-level points and caveats: Ex vivo, HLA-C-restricted CMV-specific TCR beta clonotypes prevailed over the rest of the response. Identification of carriers of CMV plus the relevant HLA was performed using cumulative public TCR beta family frequency.

Trimming stripped 6 bases from V and 3 bases from J, with 11 bases between. This CDR3 region has 13 residues. In germline, CDR1 is MDHEN, CDR2 SYDVKM. This clonotype occurred many times. What it binds is not known. TCRdb recomputed calls from the reads with MiXCR, one row per CDR3 protein. The sample has around 740,000 distinct CDR3 sequences, 35% to 45% seen once. The origin of this receptor is a human donor in good health (CMV status not recorded). Some clones in this sample may be carry-over from other donors' samples. The chain combines TRBV28 with TRBJ1-2, with unresolved D. The sequencing input was PBMCs. DNA for the CDR3: TGTGCCAGCAGCTTAGGCAGCGACTATGGCTACACCTTC. It specifies CASSLGSDYGYTF.